The T cell receptor beta chain under discussion was sequenced for a study of control samples from healthy donors and cancer patients (dated by TCRdb to about 2020). In this sample, this clone turned up once. Its antigen is still unknown. Qualities for individual bases were not recorded, and no much larger clone is one base off. Library construction relied on the immunoSEQ multiplex PCR assay. This is the immuneACCESS table as TCRdb keeps it, with only in-frame sequences that have V and J called. A part of the clones is gone; compared with another copy, unresolved V genes explain less than half, and the rest is unexplained. This sample comprises 170,000 or so clones, 90% to 95% of them detected only once. The top ten constitute 8.5% of the sample. Sequenced material: blood. The clonotype originates from a woman aged 40 to 50 in good health.

The sequence in DNA is TGCGCCAGCAGCTTGGGAGGTCTCAAAAAGAACACTGAAGCTTTCTTT. Translated, it gives CASSLGGLKKNTEAFF. Recombination joined TRBV5-1 with TRBJ1-1, with the D gene too uncertain to name. The germline V gene sets CDR1 to SGHRS and CDR2 to YFSETQ. Counted from cysteine to phenylalanine, this CDR3 has 16 amino acids. The entry retains the CDR3 DNA only, 48 bases that are in frame from base 1. Trimming takes 0 bases from V and 1 base from J, and the germline ends sit 13 bases apart.